A single sample gave rise to the 11 T cell receptor beta chains below, sequenced in a study of identifying expanded T cells in peripheral blood. Using immunoSEQ multiplex PCR, the repertoire was profiled, and TCRdb retains in-frame clones only, with some absent. The sample records roughly 61,000 clones, approximately 89% being singletons. Sequences were obtained from blood. Every receptor here comes from a person aged 18 to 75 in good health.

This rearrangement joins TRBV19 to TRBJ1-5, with 7 bases matching TRBD1. The CDR3 has 17 residues. Trimming took 3 bases from V and 2 from J; bases not matched to a gene: 10. Germline V CDR1 and CDR2: LNHDA, SQIVND (reference sequence). The CDR3 sequence is CASSILADRDGNQPQHF. For the CDR3, the DNA is TGTGCCAGTAGTATCTTAGCTGACAGGGATGGCAATCAGCCCCAGCATTTT. Together with reference TRBV19 and TRBJ1-5, the CDR3 gives the full variable domain: DGGITQSPKYLFRKEGQNVTLSCEQNLNHDAMYWYRQDPGQGLRLIYYSQIVNDFQKGDIAEGYSVSREKKESFPLTVTSAQKNPTAFYLCASSILADRDGNQPQHFGDGTRLSIL.

The chain joins TRBV7-2 to TRBJ2-5, with 7 bases fitting TRBD2. The ends lost 0 bases at V and 1 base at J; junction bases unmatched: 5. The CDR3 is made up of 16 amino acids. In germline, CDR1 is SGHTA, CDR2 FQGNSA. The CDR3 DNA sequence: TGTGCCAGCAGCTTAGCGGGGGGGTCCTTCCAAGAGACCCAGTACTTC. It yields the protein CASSLAGGSFQETQYF.

This chain joins TRBV5-4 and TRBJ2-7; D unclear. The CDR3 consists of 15 residues. The V end lost 1 base, the J end lost 2 bases, and 13 bases lay between the germline ends. The germline V gene encodes CDR1 SGHNT and CDR2 YYREEE (reference sequence). CDR3 region: CASSLSGHKTYEQYF. CDR3 in DNA: TGTGCCAGCAGCTTGTCCGGTCACAAAACCTACGAGCAGTACTTC. The complete variable domain, with remaining parts taken from reference TRBV5-4 and TRBJ2-7, reads ETGVTQSPTHLIKTRGQQVTLRCSSQSGHNTVSWYQQALGQGPQFIFQYYREEENGRGNFPPRFSGLQFPNYSSELNVNALELDDSALYLCASSLSGHKTYEQYFGPGTRLTVT.

This rearrangement joins TRBV6-5 to TRBJ2-5; D not certain. In germline, CDR1 is MNHEY, CDR2 SVGAGI. V lost 7 bases and J lost 7, with 19 bases in between. The CDR3 spans 14 residues. CDR3 in DNA: TGTGCCAGCAACCAAGGGTCGGCCTTGGGGACCCAGTACTTC. Its translation: CASNQGSALGTQYF.

The CDR3 DNA follows: TGTGCCAGCAGCTTGGGCCAGGGTGGCTATGGCTACACCTTC. Translated, it gives CASSLGQGGYGYTF. The chain is built from TRBV5-5 and TRBJ1-2, with D maybe TRBD1 (5 bases). The V and J ends lost 0 bases and 4 bases respectively, with 10 bases between them. Germline V gene lookup returns CDR1 SGHKS and CDR2 YYEKEE (reference sequence). This CDR3 has 14 residues.

The CDR3 region is CASIRAGEQFF. The CDR3 region has the DNA TGTGCCAGCATTCGGGCGGGGGAGCAGTTCTTC. J is TRBJ2-1 and V is TRBV28; TRBD2 might be the D (6 bases). This CDR3 is built from 11 residues. Germline CDR1 reads MDHEN; CDR2 reads SYDVKM. V lost 7 bases, J lost 10 bases, and 11 bases lay in between. The entire variable domain, with the rest obtained from reference TRBV28 and TRBJ2-1, is as follows: DVKVTQSSRYLVKRTGEKVFLECVQDMDHENMFWYRQDPGLGLRLIYFSYDVKMKEKGDIPEGYSVSREKKERFSLILESASTNQTSMYLCASIRAGEQFFGPGTRLTVL.

The chain links TRBV5-8 to TRBJ2-7, with a tentative D call TRBD2 (5 bases). V dropped 2 bases and J dropped 3 bases, with 12 bases sitting between them. CDR1 is SGHTS, CDR2 YDEGEE, per germline. The CDR3 loop spans 14 amino acids. CDR3 region: CASSFRRKDYEQYF. CDR3 coding DNA: TGTGCCAGCAGCTTCCGGAGGAAAGACTACGAGCAGTACTTC.

CDR3 protein: CASSKTGTSYEQYF. The CDR3 DNA follows: TGTGCCAGTAGCAAGACTGGGACCTCCTACGAGCAGTACTTC. The chain combines TRBV19 with TRBJ2-7, with D tentatively TRBD1 or TRBD2 (5 bases each). Germline V gives CDR1 LNHDA, CDR2 SQIVND (reference sequence). The CDR3 extends over 14 amino acids. V was clipped by 6 bases and J by 0 bases, with 12 bases between them.

This chain links TRBV19 with TRBJ2-3; tentatively, D is TRBD2 (5 bases). This CDR3 is 15 amino acids long. Germline V gene data show CDR1 as LNHDA and CDR2 as SQIVND (reference sequence). V dropped 6 bases and J dropped 0 bases, with 13 bases sitting between them. DNA for the CDR3: TGTGCCAGTAGCTACAGCGGCACTAGCACAGATACGCAGTATTTT. As protein: CASSYSGTSTDTQYF.

This clone was observed a handful of times. V and J are TRBV11-2 and TRBJ1-2; D is unresolved. The CDR3 contains 13 residues. The germline CDR1 and CDR2 sequences are SGHAT and FQNNGV. Trimming stripped 5 bases from V and 4 bases from J, with 11 bases between. The CDR3 DNA reads TGTGCCAGCAGCCCAACTCGGCTCTATGGCTACACCTTC. Its protein is CASSPTRLYGYTF.

The sample holds a few counts of this clone. The V gene is TRBV19, the J gene TRBJ2-7; D may be TRBD2 (5 bases). Between the trimmed V and J ends, which lost 9 bases and 0 bases, there was a span of 12 bases. This CDR3 has 13 residues. Germline-derived CDR1 and CDR2 are LNHDA and SQIVND (reference sequence). The CDR3 loop reads CASGLKSSYEQYF. The CDR3 nucleotides are TGTGCCAGCGGACTCAAGAGCTCCTACGAGCAGTACTTC.